This is a list of T cell receptor beta chains from one sample in a study of beta chain features in type 1 diabetes. Repertoires were generated with immunoSEQ multiplex PCR, while TCRdb's copy carries only in-frame clones and drops some. The sample has 240,000 or so clones, 14% seen once. The sample taken for sequencing was naive CD4+ T cells from blood. These receptor sequences come from a man between 25 and 39 years old with type 1 diabetes. Each CDR3 is given with its conserved first and last residue.

13 | TRBV7-9 | CASSPVSQETQYF
14 | TRBV29-1 | CSAEGAGGDYGYTF
12 | TRBV9 | CASSRGINEQYF
16 | TRBV29-1 | CSVALAGRPNTGELFF
13 | TRBV2 | CASSETGQGLQYF
17 | TRBV7-9 | CASILRGTSGSGDTQYF
13 | TRBV30 | CAWRGQGNTEAFF
15 | TRBV2 | CASTEVGQGAYEQYF
15 | TRBV5-1 | CASSPGARSGEPQHF
14 | TRBV6-6 | CASSLDRVGGELFF
13 | TRBV19 | CASIGQGRSGYTF
14 | TRBV9 | CASSVEHLIDVYTF
11 | TRBV6-6 | CASTGGVGYTF
14 | TRBV5-4 | CASSLQGANTEAFF